The 2 T cell receptor beta chains below come from one sample, sequenced in a study of graft-versus-host responses after intestinal transplantation. Sequenced by immunoSEQ multiplex PCR; TCRdb stores in-frame clones only, minus some. The table shows approximately 70,000 clones, with around nine tenths occurring only once. Source: bone marrow, taken 700 to 750 days after intestinal transplantation. These receptors originate from a human patient who received an intestinal transplant, so some T cells may come from the graft donor.

The chain joins TRBV11-2 to TRBJ2-1; D is perhaps TRBD2 (6 bases). The CDR3 consists of 12 residues. Germline values: CDR1 SGHAT, CDR2 FQNNGV. V lost 5 bases, J lost 6 bases, and 8 bases lay in between. This chain's CDR3 is CASSLGSNEQFF. The CDR3 nucleotides are TGTGCCAGCAGCCTCGGGAGCAATGAGCAGTTCTTC.

V gene TRBV25-1 combines with J gene TRBJ2-1; TRBD2 is a possible D gene (5 bases). Germline-derived CDR1 and CDR2 are MGHDK and SYGVNS. V shed 9 bases and J shed 3 bases, with 12 bases lying between them. The CDR3 loop spans 13 amino acids. The CDR3 sequence: CASEGPFYNEQFF. The CDR3 DNA is TGTGCCAGTGAGGGCCCCTTCTACAATGAGCAGTTCTTC.